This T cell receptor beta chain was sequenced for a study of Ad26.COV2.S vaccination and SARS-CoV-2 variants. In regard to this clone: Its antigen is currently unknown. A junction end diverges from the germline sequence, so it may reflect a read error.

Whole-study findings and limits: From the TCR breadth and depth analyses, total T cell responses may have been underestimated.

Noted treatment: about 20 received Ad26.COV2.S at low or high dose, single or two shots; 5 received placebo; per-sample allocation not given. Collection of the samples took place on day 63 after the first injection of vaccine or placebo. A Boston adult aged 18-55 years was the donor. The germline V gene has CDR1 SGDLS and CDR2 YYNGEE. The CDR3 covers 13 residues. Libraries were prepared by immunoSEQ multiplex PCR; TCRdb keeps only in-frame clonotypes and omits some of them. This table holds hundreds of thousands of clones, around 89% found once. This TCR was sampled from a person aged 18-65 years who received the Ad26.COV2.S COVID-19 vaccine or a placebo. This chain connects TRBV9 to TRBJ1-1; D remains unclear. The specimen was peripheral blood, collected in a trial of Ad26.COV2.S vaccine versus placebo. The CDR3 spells CASSVADYTEAFF. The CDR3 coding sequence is TGTGCCAGCAGCGTAGCCGACTACACGGAAGCTTTCTTT.